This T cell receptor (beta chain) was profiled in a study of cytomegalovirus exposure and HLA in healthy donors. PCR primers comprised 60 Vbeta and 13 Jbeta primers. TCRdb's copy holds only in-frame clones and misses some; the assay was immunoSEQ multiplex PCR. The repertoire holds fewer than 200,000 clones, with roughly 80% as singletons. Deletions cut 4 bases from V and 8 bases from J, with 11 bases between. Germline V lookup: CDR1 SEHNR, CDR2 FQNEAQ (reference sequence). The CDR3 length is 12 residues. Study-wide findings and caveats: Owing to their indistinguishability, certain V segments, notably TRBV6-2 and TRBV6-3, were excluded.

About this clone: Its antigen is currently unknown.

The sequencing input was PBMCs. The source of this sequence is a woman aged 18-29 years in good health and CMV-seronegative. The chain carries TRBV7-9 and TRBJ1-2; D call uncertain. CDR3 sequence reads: CASSSPRWGYTF. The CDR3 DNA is TGTGCCAGCAGCTCCCCCAGGTGGGGCTACACCTTC.